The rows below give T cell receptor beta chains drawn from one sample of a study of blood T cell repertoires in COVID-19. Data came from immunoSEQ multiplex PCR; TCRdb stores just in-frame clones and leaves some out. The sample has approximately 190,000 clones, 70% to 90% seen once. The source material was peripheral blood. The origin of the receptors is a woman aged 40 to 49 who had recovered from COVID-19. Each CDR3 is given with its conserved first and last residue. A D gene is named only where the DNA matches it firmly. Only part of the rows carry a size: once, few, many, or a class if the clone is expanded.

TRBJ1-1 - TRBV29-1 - CSPRGAGTEAFF TGCAGCCCCCGGGGGGCGGGCACTGAAGCTTTCTTT
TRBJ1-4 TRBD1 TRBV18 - CASSPLLGTGVSATNEKLFF TGTGCCAGCTCACCCCTCCTCGGGACAGGGGTTTCGGCAACTAATGAAAAACTGTTTTTT
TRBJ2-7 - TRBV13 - CASSPDRSSYEQYF TGTGCCAGCAGCCCCGACAGGAGCTCCTACGAGCAGTACTTC
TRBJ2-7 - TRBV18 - CASSPGTGPEQYF TGTGCCAGCTCACCAGGAACAGGGCCCGAGCAGTACTTC
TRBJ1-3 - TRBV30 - CAWSVPGYGTIYF TGTGCCTGGAGTGTACCCGGGTATGGCACCATATATTTT
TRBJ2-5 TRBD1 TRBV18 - CASSLDRAVRIQETQYF TGTGCCAGCTCACTCGACAGGGCGGTCCGGATACAAGAGACCCAGTACTTC
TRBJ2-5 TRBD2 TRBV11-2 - CASSLLTSVQETQYF TGTGCCAGCAGCTTACTGACTAGCGTACAAGAGACCCAGTACTTC
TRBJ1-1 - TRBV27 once CASSRLTATVNTEAFF TGTGCCAGCAGCCGCTTGACCGCTACAGTGAACACTGAAGCTTTCTTT
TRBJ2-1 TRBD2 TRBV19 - CASSGGRAYRSNEQFF TGTGCCAGTAGTGGCGGGAGGGCCTATAGGAGCAATGAGCAGTTCTTC
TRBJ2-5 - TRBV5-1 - CASSLELGRPETQYF TGCGCCAGCAGCTTGGAGCTAGGGAGGCCGGAGACCCAGTACTTC
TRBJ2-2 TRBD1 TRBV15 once CATSRDRGRGPTGELFF TGTGCCACCAGCAGAGATCGAGGCAGGGGGCCCACCGGGGAGCTGTTTTTT
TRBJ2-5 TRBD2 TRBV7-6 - CASSLNVAGGETQYF TGTGCCAGCAGCTTAAATGTGGCGGGAGGAGAGACCCAGTACTTC
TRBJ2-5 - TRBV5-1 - CASSLAIGETQYF TGCGCCAGCAGCTTGGCAATCGGGGAGACCCAGTACTTC
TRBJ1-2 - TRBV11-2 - CASSLGEGYGYTF TGTGCCAGCAGCTTAGGGGAGGGCTATGGCTACACCTTC
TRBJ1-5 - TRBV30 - CAWSVRGFNQPQHF TGTGCCTGGAGTGTACGGGGTTTCAATCAGCCCCAGCATTTT
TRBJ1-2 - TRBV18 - CASSPFDPGQKANYGYTF TGTGCCAGCTCACCATTCGACCCAGGGCAGAAGGCTAACTATGGCTACACCTTC
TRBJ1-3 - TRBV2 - CASRGAISGNTIYF TGTGCCAGCAGGGGGGCAATCTCTGGAAACACCATATATTTT
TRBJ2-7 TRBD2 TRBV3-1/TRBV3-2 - CASSPQAGALYDEQYF TGTGCCAGCAGCCCCCAAGCGGGAGCCTTGTACGACGAGCAGTACTTC
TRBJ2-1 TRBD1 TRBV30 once CAWIKGQVSPSYNEQFF TGTGCCTGGATCAAGGGACAGGTTTCCCCCTCCTACAATGAGCAGTTCTTC
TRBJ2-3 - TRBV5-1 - CASRRSSSGPTDTQYF TGCGCCAGCCGGCGAAGCTCGAGCGGCCCCACAGATACGCAGTATTTT
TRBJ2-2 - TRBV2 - CASSVESFGELFF TGTGCCAGCAGTGTTGAGTCCTTCGGGGAGCTGTTTTTT
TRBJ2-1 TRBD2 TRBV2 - CASRLANEQFF TGTGCCAGCAGACTAGCGAATGAGCAGTTCTTC
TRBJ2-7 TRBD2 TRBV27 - CASSPGLPPYEQYF TGTGCCAGCAGCCCGGGACTACCTCCCTACGAGCAGTACTTC
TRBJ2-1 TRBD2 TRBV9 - CASSASTSGNWNYEQFF TGTGCCAGCAGCGCCAGTACTAGCGGGAATTGGAACTATGAGCAGTTCTTC
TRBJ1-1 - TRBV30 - CAWSPHRENTEAFF TGTGCCTGGAGTCCCCATCGGGAGAACACTGAAGCTTTCTTT
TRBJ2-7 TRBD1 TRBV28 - CASSLSQGAEQYF TGTGCCAGCAGTTTATCACAGGGGGCCGAGCAGTACTTC
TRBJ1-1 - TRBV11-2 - CASSPPVVRNTEAFF TGTGCCAGCAGCCCGCCCGTGGTCAGGAACACTGAAGCTTTCTTT
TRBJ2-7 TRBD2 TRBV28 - CASTRVAGGYEQYF TGTGCCAGCACCCGGGTAGCGGGAGGTTACGAGCAGTACTTC
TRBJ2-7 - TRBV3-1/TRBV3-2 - CASSLAWEQYF TGTGCCAGCAGCCTAGCGTGGGAGCAGTACTTC
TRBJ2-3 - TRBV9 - CASSESSSDTQYF TGTGCCAGCAGCGAATCTAGCTCTGATACGCAGTATTTT
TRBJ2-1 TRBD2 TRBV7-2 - CASSFSQASGEQFF TGTGCCAGCAGCTTTAGTCAGGCTAGCGGGGAGCAGTTCTTC
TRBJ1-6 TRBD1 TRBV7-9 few CASSSSHRGRNSPLHF TGTGCCAGCAGTTCTAGCCACAGGGGACGGAATTCACCCCTCCACTTT
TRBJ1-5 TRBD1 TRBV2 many CASKGSRGSDQPQHF TGTGCCAGCAAGGGAAGCAGGGGGTCGGATCAGCCCCAGCATTTT
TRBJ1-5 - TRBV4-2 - CASSPPDGWPQHF TGTGCCAGCAGCCCCCCCGACGGGTGGCCCCAGCATTTT
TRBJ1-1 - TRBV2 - CASSLGWATEAFF TGTGCCAGCAGTTTAGGTTGGGCAACTGAAGCTTTCTTT
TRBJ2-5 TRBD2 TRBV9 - CASSVSSGRDQETQYF TGTGCCAGCAGCGTTAGTAGCGGGAGGGACCAAGAGACCCAGTACTTC
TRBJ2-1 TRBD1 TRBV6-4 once CASSKSWTGRSYNEQFF TGTGCCAGCAGCAAATCATGGACAGGGAGATCCTACAATGAGCAGTTCTTC
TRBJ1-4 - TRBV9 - CASSFGQSNEKLFF TGTGCCAGCAGTTTTGGACAGTCTAATGAAAAACTGTTTTTT
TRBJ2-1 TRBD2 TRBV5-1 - CASSLVSSGRSNEQFF TGCGCCAGCAGCTTGGTTTCTAGCGGGAGATCCAATGAGCAGTTCTTC
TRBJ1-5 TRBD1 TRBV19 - CASLPQGASPNQPQHF TGTGCCAGTCTGCCTCAGGGGGCGTCCCCCAATCAGCCCCAGCATTTT
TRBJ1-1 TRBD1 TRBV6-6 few CASSRPSGGAETEAFF TGTGCCAGCAGCCGCCCCTCAGGGGGCGCAGAGACTGAAGCTTTCTTT
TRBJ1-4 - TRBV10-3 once CATWEGATNEKLFF TGTGCCACCTGGGAGGGGGCAACTAATGAAAAACTGTTTTTT